The text below deals with one T cell receptor (beta chain). This sample was included in a study of blood T cell repertoires in COVID-19. In the study overall: The United States, Italy and Spain provided the acute and convalescent COVID-19 samples. PBMCs, B-cell-depleted T cells, or T cells provided the cDNA or gDNA that made up the material.

Source study methods: Amplification of reference gene primers was used by the study to estimate nucleated cell counts. TCRdb's table, derived via immunoSEQ multiplex PCR, lists solely in-frame clones and lacks some. D and trimming were read from the DNA, whereas the V and J calls and clone size are those reported in that table. The top ten clones hold roughly a tenth of a sample with about 74,000 clones, roughly 90% of them seen once. This CDR3 is built from 15 residues. CDR1 is LGHNA and CDR2 is YNFKEQ in the germline V gene. V was clipped by 1 base and J by 1 base, with 9 bases between them. The chain is built from TRBV4-2 and TRBJ2-3; possible D gene TRBD2, 5 bases. The source is a human donor in a cohort sampled during active COVID-19. Specimen: peripheral blood. In nucleotides, the CDR3 is TGTGCCAGCAGCCAAGGGGAGTGGGGCACAGATACGCAGTATTTT. It is translated as CASSQGEWGTDTQYF.